Listed below are T cell receptor beta chains from one sample, sequenced in a study of T-cell reconstitution after alpha-beta-depleted transplantation in children. Via MiXCR, TCRdb re-called the PCR reads, giving one row per CDR3 protein. The sample lists fewer than 400,000 distinct CDR3 sequences; roughly 20% were seen once. The input for sequencing was PBMCs from the stem cell graft donor, taken from the stem cell graft. These receptors came from a human donor who donated a stem cell graft to a child with acute myeloid leukemia. The conserved cysteine and the conserved F or W are not part of the CDR3 here. The D gene is left open where the match is weak.

j_call v_call d_call cdr3_aa
TRBJ1-3 TRBV21-1 - ASSKLLQGTGNTIY
TRBJ2-7 TRBV28 TRBD1 ASRSTGALYEQY
TRBJ2-3 TRBV28 - ASRDHRASTDTQY
TRBJ1-2 TRBV20-1 TRBD1 SAPRTRGYGYT
TRBJ2-3 TRBV6-5 - ASSYLGPRTDTQY
TRBJ1-1 TRBV20-1 - SARDGGQTLFQNTEAF
TRBJ2-1 TRBV12-3/TRBV12-4 TRBD1 ASSLFSSGGNEQF
TRBJ2-2 TRBV6-2/TRBV6-3 TRBD2 ASSYGGSFRRTGELF
TRBJ2-3 TRBV20-1 TRBD1 SVPGQGGTDTQY
TRBJ2-3 TRBV28 - ASSRGQPSQY
TRBJ2-1 TRBV20-1 TRBD2 SASPSTSIVTDEQF
TRBJ2-2 TRBV29-1 - SVAGNRGTGPTGELF
TRBJ1-5 TRBV15 - ATSRASGGNQPQH
TRBJ2-3 TRBV20-1 - SASAEIGTDTQY
TRBJ2-3 TRBV5-1 - ASSLGLRVGDTQY
TRBJ1-1 TRBV12-3/TRBV12-4 - ASARSGLQGTEAF
TRBJ1-6 TRBV5-6 - ASSLMGSSYNSPLH
TRBJ2-7 TRBV7-6 TRBD2 ASSPSSGLNSYEQY
TRBJ2-1 TRBV3-1 - ASTTRYNEQF
TRBJ2-1 TRBV24-1 - ATSVRTSSYNEQF
TRBJ2-7 TRBV12-3/TRBV12-4 - ASSLVGAYEQY
TRBJ2-1 TRBV5-1 TRBD2 ASSLPTSGRGNEQF
TRBJ2-7 TRBV4-3 - ASSRGLRQDYGEQY
TRBJ2-1 TRBV27 TRBD1 ASSFLGQGKKQF
TRBJ2-1 TRBV29-1 TRBD2 SVEVLAGADEQF
TRBJ2-7 TRBV2 - ASQSTNREFGQY
TRBJ1-1 TRBV5-1 - ASSLGFGNTEAF
TRBJ2-1 TRBV20-1 - SARYGSVYNEQF
TRBJ2-7 TRBV20-1 - SARPPFGAYEQY
TRBJ2-2 TRBV4-2 - ASSQPSWDTGELF
TRBJ2-3 TRBV6-1 TRBD2 ASSRSGGDTQY
TRBJ2-7 TRBV9 - ASSVFSGTEEQY
TRBJ2-7 TRBV10-3 TRBD2 ATGTSGNHYEQY
TRBJ2-5 TRBV25-1 - ASSPGVERQETQY
TRBJ2-7 TRBV20-1 TRBD2 SARPYGLGDDYEQY
TRBJ2-7 TRBV9 TRBD2 ASSVVGTSSNEQY
TRBJ2-5 TRBV27 - ASTSEETQY
TRBJ2-2 TRBV28 TRBD2 ASIAGPNTGELF
TRBJ1-1 TRBV5-1 - ASILDAFGRDGNTEAF
TRBJ2-1 TRBV27 TRBD2 ASSSTWTSVHEQF